The text below deals with one T cell receptor (beta chain). The antigen is undetermined. Blood was collected, roughly 2.4 ml per donor. The data derive from a study of monozygotic twins with inflammatory bowel disease. The input for each TCR library was 3,000 to 3,500 ng of total RNA. TCRalpha and TCRbeta cDNA went through two nested PCRs of approximately 16 and 10 cycles. TCRdb reprocessed the 5' RACE reads, with one entry per CDR3 protein and no DNA. The sample shows some 400,000 distinct CDR3 sequences, and about 2.4% sits with its ten largest clones. The CDR3 runs 15 residues. Germline V CDR1 and CDR2: LNHNV, YYDKDF (reference sequence). General study points: Distinction of different T cell subtypes was not possible.

This sequence joins TRBV15 and TRBJ2-1; TCRdb proposes TRBD1, but this gene call is untestable without DNA. The sequenced sample consisted of blood. This receptor was identified in a human donor with ulcerative colitis or Crohn's disease, or a healthy co-twin of an affected twin (not recorded which). CDR3 sequence reads: CATSRADRGQGEQFF.